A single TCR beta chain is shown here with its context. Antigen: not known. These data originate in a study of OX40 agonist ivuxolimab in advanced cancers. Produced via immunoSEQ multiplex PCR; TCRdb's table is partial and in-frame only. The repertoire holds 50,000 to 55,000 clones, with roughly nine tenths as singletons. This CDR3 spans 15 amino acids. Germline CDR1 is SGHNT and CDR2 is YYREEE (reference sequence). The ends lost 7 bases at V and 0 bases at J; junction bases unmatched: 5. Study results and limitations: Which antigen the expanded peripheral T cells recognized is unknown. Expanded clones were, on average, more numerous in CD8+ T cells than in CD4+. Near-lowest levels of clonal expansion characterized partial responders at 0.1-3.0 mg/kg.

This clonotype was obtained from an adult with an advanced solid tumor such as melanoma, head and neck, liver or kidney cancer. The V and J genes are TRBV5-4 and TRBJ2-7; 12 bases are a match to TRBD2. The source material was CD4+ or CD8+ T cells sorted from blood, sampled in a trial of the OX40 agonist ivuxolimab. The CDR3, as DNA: TGTGCCAGCGGTCGACTAGCGGGGGACTCCTACGAGCAGTACTTC. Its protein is CASGRLAGDSYEQYF.